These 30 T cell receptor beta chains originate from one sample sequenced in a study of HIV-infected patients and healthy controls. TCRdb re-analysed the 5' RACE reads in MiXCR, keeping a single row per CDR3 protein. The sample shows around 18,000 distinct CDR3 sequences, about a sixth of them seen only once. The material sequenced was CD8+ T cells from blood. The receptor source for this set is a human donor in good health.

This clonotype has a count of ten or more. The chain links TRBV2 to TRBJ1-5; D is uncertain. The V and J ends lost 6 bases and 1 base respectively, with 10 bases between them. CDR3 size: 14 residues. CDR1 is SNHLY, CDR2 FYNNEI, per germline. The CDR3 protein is CASRATESNQPQHF. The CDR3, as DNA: TGTGCCAGCAGGGCCACAGAGAGCAATCAGCCCCAGCATTTT.

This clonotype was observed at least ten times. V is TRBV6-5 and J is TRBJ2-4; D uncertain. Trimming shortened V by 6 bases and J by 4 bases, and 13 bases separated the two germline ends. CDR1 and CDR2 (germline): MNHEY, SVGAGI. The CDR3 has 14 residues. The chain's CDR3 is CASSPTDGKNIQYF. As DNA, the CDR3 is TGTGCCAGCAGCCCCACGGACGGGAAAAACATTCAGTACTTC.

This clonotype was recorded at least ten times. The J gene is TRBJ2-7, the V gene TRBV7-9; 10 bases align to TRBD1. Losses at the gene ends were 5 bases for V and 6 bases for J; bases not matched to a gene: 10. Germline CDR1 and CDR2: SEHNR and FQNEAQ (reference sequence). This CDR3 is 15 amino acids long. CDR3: CASSRPGQGLSEQYF. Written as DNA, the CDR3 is TGTGCCAGCAGCCGTCCGGGACAGGGGCTCAGCGAGCAGTACTTC. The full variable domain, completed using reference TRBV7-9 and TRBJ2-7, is DTGVSQNPRHKITKRGQNVTFRCDPISEHNRLYWYRQTLGQGPEFLTYFQNEAQLEKSRLLSDRFSAERPKGSFSTLEIQRTEQGDSAMYLCASSRPGQGLSEQYFGPGTRLTVT.

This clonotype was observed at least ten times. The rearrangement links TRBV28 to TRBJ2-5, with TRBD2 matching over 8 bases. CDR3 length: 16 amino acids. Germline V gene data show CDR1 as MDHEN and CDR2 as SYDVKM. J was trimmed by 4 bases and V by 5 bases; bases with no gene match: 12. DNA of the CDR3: TGTGCCAGCAGTCCCCACGGGACTAGTCTTGGAGAGACCCAGTACTTC. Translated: CASSPHGTSLGETQYF.

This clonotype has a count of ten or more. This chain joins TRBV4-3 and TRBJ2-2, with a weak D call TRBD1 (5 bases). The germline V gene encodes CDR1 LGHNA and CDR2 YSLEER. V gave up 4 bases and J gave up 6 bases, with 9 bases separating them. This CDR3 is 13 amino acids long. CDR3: CASSPQGSGELFF. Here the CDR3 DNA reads TGCGCCAGCAGCCCCCAGGGTTCCGGGGAGCTGTTTTTT.

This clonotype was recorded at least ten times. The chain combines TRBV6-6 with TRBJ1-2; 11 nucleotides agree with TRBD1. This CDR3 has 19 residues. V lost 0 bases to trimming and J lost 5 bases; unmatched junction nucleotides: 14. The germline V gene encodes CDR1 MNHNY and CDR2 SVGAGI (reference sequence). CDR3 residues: CASSYSNFGTGGKWYGYTF. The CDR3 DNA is TGTGCCAGCAGTTACTCAAATTTTGGGACAGGGGGAAAGTGGTATGGCTACACCTTC.

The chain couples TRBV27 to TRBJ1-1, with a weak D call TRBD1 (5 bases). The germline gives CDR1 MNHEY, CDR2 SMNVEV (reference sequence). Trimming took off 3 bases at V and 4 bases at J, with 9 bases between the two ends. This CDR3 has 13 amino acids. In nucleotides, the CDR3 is TGTGCCAGCAGTTTGAGGGGCGTCACTGAAGCTTTCTTT. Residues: CASSLRGVTEAFF.

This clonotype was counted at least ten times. The CDR3 DNA follows: TGCAGTGCCCTAAATCCAGGGGGGGTGACTGAAGCTTTCTTT. Protein: CSALNPGGVTEAFF. The rearrangement uses TRBV20-1 and TRBJ1-1, with 7 bases fitting TRBD1. The CDR3 is 14 residues long. The V gene end was trimmed by 6 bases and the J gene end by 5 bases; junction bases not matched to a gene: 12. The germline V gene encodes CDR1 DFQATT and CDR2 SNEGSKA (reference sequence).

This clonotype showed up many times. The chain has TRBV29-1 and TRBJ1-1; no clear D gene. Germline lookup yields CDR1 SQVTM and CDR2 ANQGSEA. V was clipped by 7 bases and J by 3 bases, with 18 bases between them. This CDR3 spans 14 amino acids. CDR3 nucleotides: TGCAGCGCCGGAGAGACGGGTAGGGACACTGAAGCTTTCTTT. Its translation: CSAGETGRDTEAFF.

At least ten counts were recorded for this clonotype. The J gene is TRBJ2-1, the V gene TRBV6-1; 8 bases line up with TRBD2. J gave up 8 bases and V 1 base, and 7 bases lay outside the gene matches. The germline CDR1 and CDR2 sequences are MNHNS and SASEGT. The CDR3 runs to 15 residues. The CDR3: CASSEGPGLADEQFF. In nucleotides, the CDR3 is TGTGCCAGCAGTGAAGGTCCCGGACTAGCCGATGAGCAGTTCTTC.

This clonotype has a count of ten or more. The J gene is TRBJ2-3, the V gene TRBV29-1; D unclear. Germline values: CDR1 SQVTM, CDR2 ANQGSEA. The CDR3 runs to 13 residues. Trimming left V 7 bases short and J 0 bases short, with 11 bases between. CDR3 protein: CSGYQASTDTQYF. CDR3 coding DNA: TGCAGCGGTTATCAGGCTAGCACAGATACGCAGTATTTT.

The CDR3 loop is CASSEEGTLSYEQYF. The CDR3 DNA reads TGTGCCAGCAGTGAAGAGGGGACCCTCTCCTACGAGCAGTACTTC. The chain joins TRBV2 to TRBJ2-7, with D perhaps assigned TRBD1 or TRBD2 (5 bases each). V was trimmed by 1 base and J by 0 bases, leaving 10 bases between them. Germline CDR1 reads SNHLY; CDR2 reads FYNNEI. This CDR3 is 15 amino acids long.

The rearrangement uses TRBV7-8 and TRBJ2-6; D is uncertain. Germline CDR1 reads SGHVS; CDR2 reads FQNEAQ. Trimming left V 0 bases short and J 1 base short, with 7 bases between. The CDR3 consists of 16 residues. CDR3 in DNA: TGTGCCAGCAGCTTAGCTTCGGTTTCTGGGGCCAACGTCCTGACTTTC. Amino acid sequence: CASSLASVSGANVLTF.

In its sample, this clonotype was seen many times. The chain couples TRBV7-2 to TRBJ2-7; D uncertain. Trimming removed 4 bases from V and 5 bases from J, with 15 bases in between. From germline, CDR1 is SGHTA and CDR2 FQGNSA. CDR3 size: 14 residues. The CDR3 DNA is TGTGCCAGCAGCTCGGTCGAGTGGGCGGACGAGCAGTACTTC. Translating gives CASSSVEWADEQYF.

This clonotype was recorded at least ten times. The CDR3 nucleotides are TGTGCCAGCAGCTTAACAGGGGCGACAAACACTGAAGCTTTCTTT. This gives the protein CASSLTGATNTEAFF. The gene calls are TRBV11-3 and TRBJ1-1; TRBD1 aligns across 7 bases. The V gene end was trimmed by 2 bases and the J gene end by 2 bases; junction bases not matched to a gene: 5. The CDR3 length is 15 residues. Germline-derived CDR1 and CDR2 are SGHNT and YENEEA.

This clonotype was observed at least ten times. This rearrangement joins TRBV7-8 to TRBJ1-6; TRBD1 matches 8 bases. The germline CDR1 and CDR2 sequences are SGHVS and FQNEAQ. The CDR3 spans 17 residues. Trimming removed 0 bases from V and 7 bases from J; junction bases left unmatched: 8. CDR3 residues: CASSLAGAGQVNSPLHF. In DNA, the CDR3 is TGTGCCAGCAGCTTAGCGGGGGCGGGACAGGTCAATTCACCCCTCCACTTT.

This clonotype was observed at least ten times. CDR3 DNA: TGTGCCAGCAGCATAGGGGACAGGGGCACAGATACGCAGTATTTT. It codes for CASSIGDRGTDTQYF. This chain joins TRBV5-4 and TRBJ2-3; 9 nucleotides align to TRBD1. The V gene end was trimmed by 4 bases and the J gene end by 1 base; junction bases not matched to a gene: 4. Germline V gene sequence: CDR1 SGHNT, CDR2 YYREEE (reference sequence). This CDR3 has 15 residues.

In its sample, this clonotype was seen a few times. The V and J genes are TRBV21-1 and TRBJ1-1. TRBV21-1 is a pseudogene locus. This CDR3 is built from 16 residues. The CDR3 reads CASSKVGLRGGCEAFF. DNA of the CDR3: TGTGCCAGCAGCAAAGTGGGGCTGAGGGGAGGCTGTGAAGCTTTCTTT.

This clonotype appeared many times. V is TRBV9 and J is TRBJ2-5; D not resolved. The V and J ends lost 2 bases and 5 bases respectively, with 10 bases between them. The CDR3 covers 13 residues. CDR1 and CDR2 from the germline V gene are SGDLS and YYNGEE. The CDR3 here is CASSVEDWETQYF. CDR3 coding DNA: TGTGCCAGCAGCGTGGAAGACTGGGAGACCCAGTACTTC.

CDR3 nucleotides: TGTGCCAGCAACTCCGGGACGTTGGTTGAGCAGTTCTTC. Amino acid sequence: CASNSGTLVEQFF. The chain has TRBV6-2 or TRBV6-3 and TRBJ2-1; D may match TRBD1 or TRBD2 (5 bases each). The CDR3 extends over 13 amino acids. Looked up from germline, CDR1 is MNHEY and CDR2 is SVGEGT. Trimming shortened V by 7 bases and J by 9 bases, and 16 bases separated the two germline ends.

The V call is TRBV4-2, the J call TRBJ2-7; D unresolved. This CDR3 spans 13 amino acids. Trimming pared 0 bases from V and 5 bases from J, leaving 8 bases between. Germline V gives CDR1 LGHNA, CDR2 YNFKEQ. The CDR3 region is CASSQDLPHEQYF. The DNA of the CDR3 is TGTGCCAGCAGCCAAGACCTCCCCCACGAGCAGTACTTC.

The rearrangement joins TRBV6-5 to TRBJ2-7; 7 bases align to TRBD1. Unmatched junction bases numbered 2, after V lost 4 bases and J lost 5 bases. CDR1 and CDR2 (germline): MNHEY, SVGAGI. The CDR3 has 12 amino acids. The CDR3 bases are TGTGCCAGCAGTTGGGGACAGAACGAGCAGTACTTC. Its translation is CASSWGQNEQYF.

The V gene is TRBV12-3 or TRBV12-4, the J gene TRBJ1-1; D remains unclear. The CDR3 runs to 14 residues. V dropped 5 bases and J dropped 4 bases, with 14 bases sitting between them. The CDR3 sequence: CASSPGGRTTEAFF. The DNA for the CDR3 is TGTGCCAGCAGTCCCGGAGGGAGGACCACTGAAGCTTTCTTT.

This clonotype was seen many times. CDR3 sequence reads: CSARGLAGYNEQFF. The CDR3 coding sequence is TGCAGTGCTAGAGGGCTAGCGGGTTACAATGAGCAGTTCTTC. The chain employs TRBV20-1 and TRBJ2-1, with 8 bases lining up with TRBD2. This CDR3 is built from 14 residues. After removal of 1 base from V and 4 bases from J, the junction contained 3 bases not matched to a gene. CDR1 is DFQATT, CDR2 SNEGSKA, per germline (reference sequence).

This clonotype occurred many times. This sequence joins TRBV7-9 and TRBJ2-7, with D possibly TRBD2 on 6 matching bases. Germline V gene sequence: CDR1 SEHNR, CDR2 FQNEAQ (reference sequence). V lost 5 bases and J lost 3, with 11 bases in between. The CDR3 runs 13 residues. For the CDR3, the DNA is TGTGCCAGCAGCCCCTGGAGGGACTACGAGCAGTACTTC. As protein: CASSPWRDYEQYF.

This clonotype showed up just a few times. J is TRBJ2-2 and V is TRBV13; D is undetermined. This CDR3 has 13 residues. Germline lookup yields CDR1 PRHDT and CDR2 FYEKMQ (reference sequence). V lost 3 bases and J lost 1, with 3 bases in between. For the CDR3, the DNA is TGTGCCAGCAGCTTGGGGAACACCGGGGAGCTGTTTTTT. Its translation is CASSLGNTGELFF.

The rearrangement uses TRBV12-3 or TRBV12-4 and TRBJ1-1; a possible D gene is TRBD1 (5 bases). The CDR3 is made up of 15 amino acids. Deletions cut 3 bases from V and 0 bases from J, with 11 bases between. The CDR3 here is CASSLIRAVNTEAFF. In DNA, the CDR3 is TGTGCCAGCAGTTTGATCAGGGCGGTGAACACTGAAGCTTTCTTT.

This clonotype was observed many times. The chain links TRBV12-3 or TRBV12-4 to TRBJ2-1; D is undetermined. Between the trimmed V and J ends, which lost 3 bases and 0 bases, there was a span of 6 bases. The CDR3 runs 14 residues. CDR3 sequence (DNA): TGTGCCAGCAGTTTTAGTTACTCCTACAATGAGCAGTTCTTC. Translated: CASSFSYSYNEQFF.

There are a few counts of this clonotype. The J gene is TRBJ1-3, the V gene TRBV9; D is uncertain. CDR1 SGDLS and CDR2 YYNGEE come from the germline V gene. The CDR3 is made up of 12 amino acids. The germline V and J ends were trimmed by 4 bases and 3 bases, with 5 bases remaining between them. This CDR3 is CASSLDGNTIYF. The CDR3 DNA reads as TGTGCCAGCAGCCTCGATGGAAACACCATATATTTT.

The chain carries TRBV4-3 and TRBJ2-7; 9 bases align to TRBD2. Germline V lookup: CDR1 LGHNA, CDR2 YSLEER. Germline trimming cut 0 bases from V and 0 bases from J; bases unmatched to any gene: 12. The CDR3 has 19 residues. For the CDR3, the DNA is TGCGCCAGCAGCCAAGAAGAGATAAGAACTAGCGGGTCCTCCTACGAGCAGTACTTC. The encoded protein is CASSQEEIRTSGSSYEQYF.